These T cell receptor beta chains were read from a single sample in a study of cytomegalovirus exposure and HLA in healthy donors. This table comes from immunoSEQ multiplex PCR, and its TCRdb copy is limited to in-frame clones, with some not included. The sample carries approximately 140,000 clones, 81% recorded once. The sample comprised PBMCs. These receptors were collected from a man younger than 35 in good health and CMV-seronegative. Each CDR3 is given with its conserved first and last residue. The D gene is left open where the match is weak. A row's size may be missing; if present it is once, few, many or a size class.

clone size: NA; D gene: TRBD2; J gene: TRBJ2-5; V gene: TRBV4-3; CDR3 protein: CARSSKGEGGGPKETQYF; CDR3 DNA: TGCGCCAGGTCGTCGAAAGGGGAGGGCGGGGGGCCCAAAGAGACCCAGTACTTC
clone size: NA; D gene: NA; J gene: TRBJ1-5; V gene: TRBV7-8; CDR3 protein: CASSPLFSFEDQPQHF; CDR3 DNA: TGTGCCAGCAGCCCGCTTTTTAGCTTCGAGGATCAGCCCCAGCATTTT
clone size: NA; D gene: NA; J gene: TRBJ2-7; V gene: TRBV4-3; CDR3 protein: CASSQASNRENEQYF; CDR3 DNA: TGCGCCAGCAGCCAAGCGTCAAACCGGGAGAACGAGCAGTACTTC
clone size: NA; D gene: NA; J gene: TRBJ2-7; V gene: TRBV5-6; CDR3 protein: CASTLGGSYEQYF; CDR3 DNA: TGTGCCAGCACCCTGGGAGGCTCCTACGAGCAGTACTTC
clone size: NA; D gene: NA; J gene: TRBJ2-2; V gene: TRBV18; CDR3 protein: CASSPIQRYAGELFF; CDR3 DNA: TGTGCCAGCTCACCAATACAGAGATATGCCGGGGAGCTGTTTTTT
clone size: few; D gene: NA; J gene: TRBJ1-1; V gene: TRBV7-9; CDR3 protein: CASSSQMSTEAFF; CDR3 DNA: TGTGCCAGCAGCTCCCAAATGAGCACTGAAGCTTTCTTT
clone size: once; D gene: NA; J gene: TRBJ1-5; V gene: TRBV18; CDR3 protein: CASSPPDQPQHF; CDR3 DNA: TGTGCCAGCTCACCCCCGGATCAGCCCCAGCATTTT
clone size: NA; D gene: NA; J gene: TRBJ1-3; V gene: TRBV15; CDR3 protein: CATSRWGGSAGNTIYF; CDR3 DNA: TGTGCCACCAGCAGATGGGGAGGGTCGGCTGGAAACACCATATATTTT
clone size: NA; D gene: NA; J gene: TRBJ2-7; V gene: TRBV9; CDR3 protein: CASSVTDYTHEQYF; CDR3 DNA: TGTGCCAGCAGCGTCACAGATTATACGCACGAGCAGTACTTC
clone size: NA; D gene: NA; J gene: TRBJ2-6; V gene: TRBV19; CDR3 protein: CASKPSGSGANVLTF; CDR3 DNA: TGTGCCAGTAAACCCTCAGGGTCGGGGGCCAACGTCCTGACTTTC
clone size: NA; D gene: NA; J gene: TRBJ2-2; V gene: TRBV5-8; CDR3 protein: CASSFTETGELFF; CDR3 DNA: TGTGCCAGCAGCTTCACAGAAACCGGGGAGCTGTTTTTT
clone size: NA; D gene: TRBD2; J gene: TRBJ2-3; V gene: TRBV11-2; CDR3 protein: CASSLLLDRGLAGDTQYF; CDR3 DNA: TGTGCCAGCAGCTTACTCCTGGACAGGGGACTAGCGGGGGATACGCAGTATTTT
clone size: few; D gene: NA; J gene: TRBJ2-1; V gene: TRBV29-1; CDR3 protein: CSVSKATHNEQFF; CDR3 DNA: TGCAGCGTATCCAAAGCGACCCACAATGAGCAGTTCTTC
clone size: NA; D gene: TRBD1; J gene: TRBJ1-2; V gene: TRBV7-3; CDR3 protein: CASSPRGLGSGGHYGYTF; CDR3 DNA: TGTGCCAGCAGCCCCAGGGGGTTGGGCTCAGGCGGGCACTATGGCTACACCTTC
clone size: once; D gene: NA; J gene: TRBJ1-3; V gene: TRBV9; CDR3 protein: CASSVVNSGNTIYF; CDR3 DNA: TGTGCCAGCAGCGTAGTTAACTCTGGAAACACCATATATTTT
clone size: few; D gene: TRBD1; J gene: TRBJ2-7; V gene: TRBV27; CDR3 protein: CASSLLHRGSVYEQYF; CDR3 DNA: TGTGCCAGCAGTTTACTACACAGGGGCAGTGTCTACGAGCAGTACTTC
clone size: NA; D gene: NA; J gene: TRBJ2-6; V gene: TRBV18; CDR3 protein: CASSPARGRANVLTF; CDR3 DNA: TGTGCCAGCTCACCCGCAAGGGGTAGGGCCAACGTCCTGACTTTC
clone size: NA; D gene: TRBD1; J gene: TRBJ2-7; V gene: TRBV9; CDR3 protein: CASSVEGASYEQYF; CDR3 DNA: TGTGCCAGCAGCGTAGAGGGGGCCTCCTACGAGCAGTACTTC